A selection of T cell receptor beta chains follows, all from one sample in a study of control samples from healthy donors and cancer patients. Sequenced by immunoSEQ multiplex PCR; TCRdb stores in-frame clones only, minus some. The data contain some 150,000 clones, under 95% of them singletons. What was sequenced was blood. These receptor sequences come from a man in his late teens or twenties in good health. The CDR3 runs from the conserved cysteine through the conserved F or W. A D gene is named only where the DNA matches it firmly. Size is stated for part of the rows, as once, few or many counts, or as a class when the clone is expanded.

>TRBJ1-3|TRBV5-5|NA|NA
TGTGCCAGCAGCTTGCAGGGGCCGGCTGGAAACACCATATATTTT
CASSLQGPAGNTIYF
>TRBJ2-7|TRBV6-1|NA|TRBD2
TGTGCCAGCAGTGAACCTAGCGGGGGAAGCTACGAGCAGTACTTC
CASSEPSGGSYEQYF
>TRBJ2-7|TRBV5-1|NA|TRBD2
TGCGCCAGCAGCTTGGCACTAGCGGGGGACTCCTACGAGCAGTACTTC
CASSLALAGDSYEQYF
>TRBJ1-1|TRBV10-3|NA|NA
TGTGCCATCCACTCCGAGGCGGGGGAAGCTTTCTTT
CAIHSEAGEAFF
>TRBJ1-2|TRBV27|NA|NA
TGTGCCAGCAGCAAGTATGACAACTATGGCTACACCTTC
CASSKYDNYGYTF
>TRBJ1-1|TRBV10-3|NA|TRBD1
TGTGCCATCAAGCCGAGGACAGGGGTGGAGAACACTGAAGCTTTCTTT
CAIKPRTGVENTEAFF
>TRBJ1-6|TRBV30|NA|TRBD1
TGTGCCTGGAGTTCCCCGGGACAGGGATCACCCCTCCACTTT
CAWSSPGQGSPLHF
>TRBJ1-1|TRBV5-6|NA|NA
TGTGCCAGCAGCTCTATGTACAGTAACTTGAACACTGAAGCTTTCTTT
CASSSMYSNLNTEAFF
>TRBJ2-6|TRBV7-3|NA|TRBD1
TGTGCCAGCAGCTTAAACCCGGGGTCCGAGACAGGGTACTCTGGGGCCAACGTCCTGACTTTC
CASSLNPGSETGYSGANVLTF
>TRBJ1-1|TRBV7-3|NA|TRBD1
TGTGCCAGCAGCATCGGACAGGGAGGTTTGGCTTTCTTT
CASSIGQGGLAFF
>TRBJ2-7|TRBV19|NA|NA
TGTGCCAGTAGTATGAGGGCAGGAAACGAGCAGTACTTC
CASSMRAGNEQYF
>TRBJ2-1|TRBV11-3|NA|TRBD2
TGTGCCTGCTGGGGGGGGTCCTACAATGAGCAGTTCTTC
CACWGGSYNEQFF
>TRBJ1-2|TRBV18|NA|NA
TGTGCCAGCTCACTGGGACACTCTAACTATGGCTACACCTTC
CASSLGHSNYGYTF
>TRBJ1-2|TRBV20-1|NA|NA
TGCAGTGCTAGTGGTCCCTCAGTTAACCCCTTTACTATTGGCTACACCTTC
CSASGPSVNPFTIGYTF
>TRBJ1-4|TRBV7-9|NA|NA
TGTGCCACCAAGCTGGGCGCGGGGGAAAAACTGTTTTTT
CATKLGAGEKLFF
>TRBJ1-6|TRBV7-3|few|NA
TGTGCCAGCAGCTTAGGGCTAGGCCATTCACCCCTCCACTTT
CASSLGLGHSPLHF
>TRBJ2-7|TRBV10-3|NA|NA
TGTGCCATCAGGGACAGTCTCTCCTACGAGCAGTACTTC
CAIRDSLSYEQYF
>TRBJ1-5|TRBV19|NA|NA
TGTGCCAGTAGTACCGACAGGAATCAGCCCCAGCATTTT
CASSTDRNQPQHF
>TRBJ1-2|TRBV7-9|NA|NA
TGTGCCAGCAGCTTAGGGTATAACTATGGCTACACCTTC
CASSLGYNYGYTF
>TRBJ2-1|TRBV6-2/TRBV6-3|NA|TRBD2
TGTGCCAGCAGCTTAACTAGCGGGACTTACAATGAGCAGTTCTTC
CASSLTSGTYNEQFF
>TRBJ2-2|TRBV11-2|NA|TRBD1
TGTGCCAGCAGCGCCCCGGGACAGGACTTTCTCGCGAACACCGGGGAGCTGTTTTTT
CASSAPGQDFLANTGELFF
>TRBJ2-5|TRBV7-2|NA|NA
TGTGCCAGCAGCCGCCAAGAGACCCAGTACTTC
CASSRQETQYF
>TRBJ2-7|TRBV14|NA|NA
TGTGCCAGCAGCCAAAACAGGGCCTACGAGCAGTACTTC
CASSQNRAYEQYF
>TRBJ2-1|TRBV5-6|NA|NA
TGTGCCAGCAGTGCTAGCTGGGATGAGCAGTTCTTC
CASSASWDEQFF
>TRBJ1-1|TRBV9|NA|NA
TGTGCCAGCAGCCCCTCGGACTTGAACACTGAAGCTTTCTTT
CASSPSDLNTEAFF
>TRBJ2-7|TRBV4-1|NA|TRBD1
TGCGCCAGCAGCCAGCGGGACAGGAACAAGGACGAGCAGTACTTC
CASSQRDRNKDEQYF
>TRBJ1-2|TRBV6-5|once|TRBD1
TGTGCCAGCAGTTACTCGGGACAGCTCTATGGCTACACCTTC
CASSYSGQLYGYTF
>TRBJ1-1|TRBV4-1|NA|TRBD1
TGCGCCAGCAGCCAAGGGGACAGGGCGAACACTGAAGCTTTCTTT
CASSQGDRANTEAFF
>TRBJ1-2|TRBV7-2|NA|NA
TGTGCCAGCAGCTTAGATCTGGGGAGTAGTGATGGCTACACCTTC
CASSLDLGSSDGYTF
>TRBJ2-7|TRBV7-2|NA|NA
TGTGCCAGCAGCCTATGGACGGATGCCTACGAGCAGTACTTC
CASSLWTDAYEQYF
>TRBJ2-7|TRBV30|NA|NA
TGTGCCCTGCAGGGGATCTTCGAGCAGTACTTC
CALQGIFEQYF
>TRBJ1-1|TRBV5-5|NA|NA
TGTGCCAGCAGCGGAGAGGGGTGGACTGAAGCTTTCTTT
CASSGEGWTEAFF
>TRBJ2-3|TRBV6-5|NA|TRBD2
TGTGCCAGCAGTTGGGGGGGAGGGTTCCCAGATACGCAGTATTTT
CASSWGGGFPDTQYF
>TRBJ1-1|TRBV5-1|NA|NA
TGCGCCAGCAGCTCCCCGTCCGGCACTGAAGCTTTCTTT
CASSSPSGTEAFF
>TRBJ1-1|TRBV30|NA|NA
TGTGCCTGGAGTGGGGAGCTGAACACTGAAGCTTTCTTT
CAWSGELNTEAFF
>TRBJ2-7|TRBV9|NA|TRBD1
TGTGCCAGCAGCGCCCGGGACAGGGGACCCTACGAGCAGTACTTC
CASSARDRGPYEQYF
>TRBJ1-2|TRBV5-4|NA|NA
TGTGCCAGCAGCTCGGAGCGGGGGCAGGTCTATGGCTACACCTTC
CASSSERGQVYGYTF
>TRBJ1-1|TRBV29-1|NA|NA
TGCAGCGCCCGAGGCACTGAAGCTTTCTTT
CSARGTEAFF
>TRBJ2-7|TRBV27|NA|TRBD1
TGTGCCAGCAGTCCGGACAGGGGGCCCTACGAGCAGTACTTC
CASSPDRGPYEQYF
>TRBJ1-4|TRBV9|NA|NA
TGTGCCAGCAGCGCGGAAGGGACAAGTGAAAAACTGTTTTTT
CASSAEGTSEKLFF
>TRBJ2-2|TRBV28|NA|NA
TGTGCCAGCAGCCCAAGGTACACCGGGGAGCTGTTTTTT
CASSPRYTGELFF
>TRBJ2-1|TRBV4-1|NA|TRBD2
TGCGCCAGCAGACCGGGACTACAAACGGCGGAGCAGTTCTTC
CASRPGLQTAEQFF
>TRBJ2-7|TRBV9|NA|NA
TGTGCCAGCAGTGGTCCGGACTTCTACGAGCAGTACTTC
CASSGPDFYEQYF
>TRBJ2-6|TRBV14|NA|NA
TGTGCCAGCAGCCAAGTAGGTTTCTCTGGGGCCAACGTCCTGACTTTC
CASSQVGFSGANVLTF
>TRBJ1-6|TRBV5-1|NA|NA
TGCGCCAGCAGCTTGGAGGGTAGGGATTCACCCCTCCACTTT
CASSLEGRDSPLHF
>TRBJ2-6|TRBV25-1|NA|NA
TGTGCCAGCAGGGGGGCTGGGGCCAACGTCCTGACTTTC
CASRGAGANVLTF
>TRBJ2-3|TRBV20-1|NA|TRBD2
TGCAGTGCTAGTAGGCTAGCGGGGGGGCCGGGCACAGATACGCAGTATTTT
CSASRLAGGPGTDTQYF
>TRBJ1-2|TRBV14|NA|TRBD1
TGTGCCAGCAGACGGACAGGGGGCAATGGCTACACCTTC
CASRRTGGNGYTF
>TRBJ2-2|TRBV9|NA|NA
TGTGCCAGCAGCGAGAGGGGGGCCGCGACCGGGGAGCTGTTTTTT
CASSERGAATGELFF
>TRBJ1-2|TRBV21-1|few|NA
TGTGCCAGCAGCAACGGTGCCAGATCGGATGTTAACTATGGCTACACCTTC
CASSNGARSDVNYGYTF
>TRBJ2-7|TRBV10-3|once|NA
TGTGCCATCAGTGAATCGGACGGTACCTACGAGCAGTACTTC
CAISESDGTYEQYF
>TRBJ2-3|TRBV30|NA|TRBD2
TGTGCCTGGAGTAATCTAGCGGGGCCAACAGATACGCAGTATTTT
CAWSNLAGPTDTQYF
>TRBJ2-5|TRBV12-3/TRBV12-4|NA|TRBD1
TGTGCCAGCAGTCTCCGGGACAGGGGGACCCAGTACTTC
CASSLRDRGTQYF
>TRBJ2-7|TRBV5-6|once|NA
TGTGCCAGCAGCCTCCTCCAAGTCCACTACGAGCAGTACTTC
CASSLLQVHYEQYF
>TRBJ1-5|TRBV5-5|NA|NA
TGTGCCAGCAGTCAAGGGGGGACGATTTTGCCCCAGCATTTT
CASSQGGTILPQHF